This T cell receptor (beta chain) was sequenced for a study of blood T cell repertoires in COVID-19. Looking at the study overall: Whether acute or convalescent, the COVID-19 samples came from the United States, Italy and Spain.

Germline V CDR1 and CDR2: KGHSH, LQKENI. With 3 bases clipped from V and 8 bases from J, the junction kept 6 bases outside the gene matches. CDR3 length equals 13 residues. Those who participated ranged in age from roughly 18 to 90 years and resided in some 24 US areas. Authors' processing steps: Reference gene primer amplification in the assay estimated nucleated cell counts. Clones were read by immunoSEQ multiplex PCR, and TCRdb kept only the in-frame ones, dropping some. V and J calls and clone size are copied from that table; D and trimming were computed from the DNA. The table records 250,000 or so clones, less than 85% of them present only once.

Sequencing input: PBMCs or T cells enriched from blood (not recorded which). This TCR was recovered from a man aged 55-75 years who had recovered from COVID-19. This rearrangement joins TRBV18 to TRBJ1-2; TRBD1 matches 7 bases. CDR3 bases: TGTGCCAGCTCACCCGACAGGGTGGAAGGCTACACCTTC. This gives the protein CASSPDRVEGYTF. The complete variable domain, with remaining parts taken from reference TRBV18 and TRBJ1-2, reads NAGVMQNPRHLVRRRGQEARLRCSPMKGHSHVYWYRQLPEEGLKFMVYLQKENIIDESGMPKERFSAEFPKEGPSILRIQQVVRGDSAAYFCASSPDRVEGYTFGSGTRLTVV.